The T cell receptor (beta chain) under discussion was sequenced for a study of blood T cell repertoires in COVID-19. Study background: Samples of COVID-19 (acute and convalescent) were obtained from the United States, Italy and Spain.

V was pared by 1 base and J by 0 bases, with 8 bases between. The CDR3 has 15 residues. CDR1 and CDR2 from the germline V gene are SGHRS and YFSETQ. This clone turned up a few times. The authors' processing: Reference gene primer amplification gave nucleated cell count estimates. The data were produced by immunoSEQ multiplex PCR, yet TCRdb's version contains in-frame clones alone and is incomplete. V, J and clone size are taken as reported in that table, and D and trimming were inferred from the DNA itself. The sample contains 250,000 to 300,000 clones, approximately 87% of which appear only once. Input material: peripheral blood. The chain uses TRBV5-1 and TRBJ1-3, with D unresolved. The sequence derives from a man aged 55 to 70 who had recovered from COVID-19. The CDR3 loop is CASSLWASSGNTIYF. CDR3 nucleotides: TGCGCCAGCAGCTTGTGGGCGAGCTCTGGAAACACCATATATTTT. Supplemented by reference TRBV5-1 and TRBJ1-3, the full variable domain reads KAGVTQTPRYLIKTRGQQVTLSCSPISGHRSVSWYQQTPGQGLQFLFEYFSETQRNKGNFPGRFSGRQFSNSRSEMNVSTLELGDSALYLCASSLWASSGNTIYFGEGSWLTVV.